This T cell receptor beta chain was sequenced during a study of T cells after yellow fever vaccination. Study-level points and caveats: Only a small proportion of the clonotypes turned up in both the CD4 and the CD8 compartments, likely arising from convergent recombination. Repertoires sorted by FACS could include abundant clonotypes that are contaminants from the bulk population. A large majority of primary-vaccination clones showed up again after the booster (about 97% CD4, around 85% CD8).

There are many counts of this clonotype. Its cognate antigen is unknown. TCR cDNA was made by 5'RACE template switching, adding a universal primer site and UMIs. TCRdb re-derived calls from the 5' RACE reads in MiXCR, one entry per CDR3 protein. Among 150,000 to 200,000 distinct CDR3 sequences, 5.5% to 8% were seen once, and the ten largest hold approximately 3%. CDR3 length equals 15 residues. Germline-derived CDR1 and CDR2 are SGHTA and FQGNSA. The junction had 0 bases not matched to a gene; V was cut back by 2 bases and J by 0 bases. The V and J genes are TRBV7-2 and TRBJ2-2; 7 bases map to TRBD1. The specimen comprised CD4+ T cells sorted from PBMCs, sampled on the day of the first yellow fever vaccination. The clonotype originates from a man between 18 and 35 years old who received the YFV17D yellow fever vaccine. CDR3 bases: TGTGCCAGCAGCTTACAGGGGGCGAACACCGGGGAGCTGTTTTTT. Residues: CASSLQGANTGELFF.